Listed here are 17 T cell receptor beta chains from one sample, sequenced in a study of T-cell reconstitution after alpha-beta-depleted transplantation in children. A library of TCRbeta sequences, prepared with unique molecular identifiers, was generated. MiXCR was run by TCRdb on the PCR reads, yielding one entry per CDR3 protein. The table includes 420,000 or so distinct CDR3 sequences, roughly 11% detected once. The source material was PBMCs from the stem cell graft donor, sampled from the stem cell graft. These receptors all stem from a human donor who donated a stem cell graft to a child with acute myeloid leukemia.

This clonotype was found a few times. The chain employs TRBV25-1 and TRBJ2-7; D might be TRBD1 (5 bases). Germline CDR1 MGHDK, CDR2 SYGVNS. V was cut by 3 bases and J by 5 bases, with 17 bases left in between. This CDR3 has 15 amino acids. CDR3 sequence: CASSEPPEGVNEQYV. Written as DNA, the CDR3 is TGTGCCAGCAGTGAGCCCCCGGAAGGGGTTAACGAGCAGTACGTC.

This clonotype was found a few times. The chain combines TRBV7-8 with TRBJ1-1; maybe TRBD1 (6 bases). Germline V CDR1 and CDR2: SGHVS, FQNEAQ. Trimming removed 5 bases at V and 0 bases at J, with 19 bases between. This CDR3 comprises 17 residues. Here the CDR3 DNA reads TGTGCCAGCAGCCCCGCTCTGCCGACAGGTTTGAACACTGAAGCTTTCTTT. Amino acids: CASSPALPTGLNTEAFF.

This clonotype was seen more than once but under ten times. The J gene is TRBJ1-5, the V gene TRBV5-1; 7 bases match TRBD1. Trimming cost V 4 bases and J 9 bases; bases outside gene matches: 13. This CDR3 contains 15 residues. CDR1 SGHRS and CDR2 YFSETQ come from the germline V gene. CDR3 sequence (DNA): TGCGCCAGCAGCCGGGTGGCAGGGGGGGAAGGGCCCCAGCATTTT. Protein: CASSRVAGGEGPQHF.

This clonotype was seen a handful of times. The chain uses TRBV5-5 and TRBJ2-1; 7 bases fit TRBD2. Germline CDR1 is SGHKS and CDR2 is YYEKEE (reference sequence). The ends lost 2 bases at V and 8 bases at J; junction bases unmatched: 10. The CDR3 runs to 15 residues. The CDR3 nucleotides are TGTGCCAGCAGCTTATCCGGACTAGATGTGGATGAGCAGTTCTTC. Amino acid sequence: CASSLSGLDVDEQFF.

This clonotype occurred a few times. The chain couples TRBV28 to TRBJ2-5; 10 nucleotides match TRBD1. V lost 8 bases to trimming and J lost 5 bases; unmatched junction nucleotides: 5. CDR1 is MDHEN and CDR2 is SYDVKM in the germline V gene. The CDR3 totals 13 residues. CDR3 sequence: CASSTGGWETQYF. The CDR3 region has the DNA TGTGCCAGCTCGACAGGGGGCTGGGAGACCCAGTACTTC.

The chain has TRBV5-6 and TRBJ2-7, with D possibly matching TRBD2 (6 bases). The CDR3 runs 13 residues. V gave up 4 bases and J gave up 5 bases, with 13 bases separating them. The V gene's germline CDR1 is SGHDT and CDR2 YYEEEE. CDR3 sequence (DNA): TGTGCCAGCAGCCCCGGACGGGGGAACGAGCAGTACTTC. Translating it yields CASSPGRGNEQYF.

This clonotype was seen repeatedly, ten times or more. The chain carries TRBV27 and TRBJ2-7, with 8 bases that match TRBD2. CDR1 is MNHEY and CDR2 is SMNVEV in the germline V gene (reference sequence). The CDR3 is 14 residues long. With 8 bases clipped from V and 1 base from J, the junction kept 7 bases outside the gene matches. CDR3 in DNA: TGTGCCAGCCGCTTAGCGGGATCTTCCTACGAGCAGTACTTC. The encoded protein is CASRLAGSSYEQYF.

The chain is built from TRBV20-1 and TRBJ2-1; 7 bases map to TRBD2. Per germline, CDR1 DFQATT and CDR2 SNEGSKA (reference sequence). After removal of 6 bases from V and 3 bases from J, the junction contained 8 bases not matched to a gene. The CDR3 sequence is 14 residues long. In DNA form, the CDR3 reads TGCAGTGCGGACCACCCGGGAGGCTACAATGAGCAGTTCTTC. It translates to CSADHPGGYNEQFF.

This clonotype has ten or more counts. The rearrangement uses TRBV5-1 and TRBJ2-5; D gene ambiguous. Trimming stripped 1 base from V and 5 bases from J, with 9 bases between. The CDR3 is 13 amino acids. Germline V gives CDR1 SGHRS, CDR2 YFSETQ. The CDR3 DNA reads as TGCGCCAGCAGCTTGTCTTTTGAGGAGACCCAGTACTTC. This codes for CASSLSFEETQYF.

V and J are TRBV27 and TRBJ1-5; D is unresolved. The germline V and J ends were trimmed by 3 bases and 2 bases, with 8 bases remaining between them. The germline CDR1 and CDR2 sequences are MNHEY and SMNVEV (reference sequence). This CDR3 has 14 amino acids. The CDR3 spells CASSFGPRNQPQHF. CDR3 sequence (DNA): TGTGCCAGCAGTTTCGGACCGCGCAATCAGCCCCAGCATTTT.

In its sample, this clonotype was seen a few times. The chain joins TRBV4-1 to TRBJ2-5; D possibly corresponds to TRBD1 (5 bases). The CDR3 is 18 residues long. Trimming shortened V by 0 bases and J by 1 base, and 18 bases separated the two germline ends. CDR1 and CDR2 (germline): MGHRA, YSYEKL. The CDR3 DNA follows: TGCGCCAGCAGCCAAGAACCCTTGGATTGGGGCAGCCAAGAGACCCAGTACTTC. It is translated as CASSQEPLDWGSQETQYF.

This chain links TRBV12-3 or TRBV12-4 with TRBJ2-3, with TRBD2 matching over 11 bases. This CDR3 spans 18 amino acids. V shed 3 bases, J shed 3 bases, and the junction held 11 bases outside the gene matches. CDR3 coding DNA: TGTGCCAGCAGTTTCCGTCCTGGGGGACTAGCGGTGACAGATACGCAGTATTTT. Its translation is CASSFRPGGLAVTDTQYF.

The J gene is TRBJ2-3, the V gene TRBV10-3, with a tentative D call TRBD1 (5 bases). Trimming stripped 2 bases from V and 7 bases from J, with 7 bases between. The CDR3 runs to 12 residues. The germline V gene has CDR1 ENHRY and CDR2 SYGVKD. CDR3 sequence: CAISEQGNTQYF. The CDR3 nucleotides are TGTGCCATCAGTGAGCAGGGAAATACGCAGTATTTT.

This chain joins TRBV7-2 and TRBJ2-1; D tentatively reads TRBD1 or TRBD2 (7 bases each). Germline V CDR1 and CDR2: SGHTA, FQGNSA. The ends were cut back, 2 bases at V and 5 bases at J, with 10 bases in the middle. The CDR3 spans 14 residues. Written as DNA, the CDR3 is TGTGCCAGCAGCTTACCAGGGGGGGACAATGAGCAGTTCTTC. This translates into CASSLPGGDNEQFF.

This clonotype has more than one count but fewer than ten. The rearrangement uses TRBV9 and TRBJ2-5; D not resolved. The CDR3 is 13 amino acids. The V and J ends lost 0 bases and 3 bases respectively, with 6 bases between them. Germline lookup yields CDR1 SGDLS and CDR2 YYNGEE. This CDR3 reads CASSVGSKETQYF. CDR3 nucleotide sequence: TGTGCCAGCAGCGTAGGCAGCAAAGAGACCCAGTACTTC.

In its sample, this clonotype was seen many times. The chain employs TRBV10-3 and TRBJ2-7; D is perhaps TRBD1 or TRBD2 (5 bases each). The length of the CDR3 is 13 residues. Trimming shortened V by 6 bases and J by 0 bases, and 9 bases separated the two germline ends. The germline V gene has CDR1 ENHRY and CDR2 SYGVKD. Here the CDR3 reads CAISKGTSYEQYV. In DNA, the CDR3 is TGTGCCATCAGCAAGGGGACCTCCTACGAGCAGTACGTC.

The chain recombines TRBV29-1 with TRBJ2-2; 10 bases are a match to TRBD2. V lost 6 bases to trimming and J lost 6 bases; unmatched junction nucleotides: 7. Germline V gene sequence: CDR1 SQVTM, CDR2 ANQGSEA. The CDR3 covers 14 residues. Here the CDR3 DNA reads TGCAGCGTAGCTAGCGGGAGTCTATCCGGGGAGCTGTTTTTT. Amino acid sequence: CSVASGSLSGELFF.